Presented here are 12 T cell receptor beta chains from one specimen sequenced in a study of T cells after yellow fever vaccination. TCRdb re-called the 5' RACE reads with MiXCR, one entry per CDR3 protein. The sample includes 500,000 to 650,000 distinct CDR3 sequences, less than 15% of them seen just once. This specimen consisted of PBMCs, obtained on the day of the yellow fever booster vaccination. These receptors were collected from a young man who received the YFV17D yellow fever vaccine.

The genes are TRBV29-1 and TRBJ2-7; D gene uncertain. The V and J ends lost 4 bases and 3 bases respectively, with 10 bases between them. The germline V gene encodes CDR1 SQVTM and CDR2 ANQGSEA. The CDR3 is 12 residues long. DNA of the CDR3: TGCAGCGTTGCCCCTGGCAACTACGAGCAGTACTTC. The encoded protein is CSVAPGNYEQYF.

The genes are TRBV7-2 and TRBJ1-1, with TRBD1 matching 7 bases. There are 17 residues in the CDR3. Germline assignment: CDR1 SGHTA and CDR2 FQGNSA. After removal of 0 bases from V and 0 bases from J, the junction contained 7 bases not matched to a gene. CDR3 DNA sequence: TGTGCCAGCAGCTTAGCGGGGACAGCTCGGATGAACACTGAAGCTTTCTTT. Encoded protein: CASSLAGTARMNTEAFF. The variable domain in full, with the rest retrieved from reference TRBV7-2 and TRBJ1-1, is GAGVSQSPSNKVTEKGKDVELRCDPISGHTALYWYRQSLGQGLEFLIYFQGNSAPDKSGLPSDRFSAERTGGSVSTLTIQRTQQEDSAVYLCASSLAGTARMNTEAFFGQGTRLTVV.

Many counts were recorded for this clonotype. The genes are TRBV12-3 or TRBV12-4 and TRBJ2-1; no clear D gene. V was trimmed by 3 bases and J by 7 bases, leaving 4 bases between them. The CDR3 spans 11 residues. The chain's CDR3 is CASSFSNEQFF. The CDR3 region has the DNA TGTGCCAGCAGTTTTTCGAATGAGCAGTTCTTC.

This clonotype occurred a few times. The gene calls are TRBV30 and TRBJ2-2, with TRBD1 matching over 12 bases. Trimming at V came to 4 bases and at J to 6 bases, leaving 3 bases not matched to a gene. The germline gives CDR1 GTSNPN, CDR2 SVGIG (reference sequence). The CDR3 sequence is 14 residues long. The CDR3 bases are TGTGCCTGGATAGGGGACAGGGGGCCCGGGGAGCTGTTTTTT. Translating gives CAWIGDRGPGELFF.

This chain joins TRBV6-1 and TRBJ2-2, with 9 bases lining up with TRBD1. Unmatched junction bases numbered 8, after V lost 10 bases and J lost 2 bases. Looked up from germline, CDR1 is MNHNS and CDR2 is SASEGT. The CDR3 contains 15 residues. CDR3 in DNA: TGTGCCACGAACAGGGGGCTTTATAACACCGGGGAGCTGTTTTTT. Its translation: CATNRGLYNTGELFF.

The chain's CDR3 is CSVVSGVGDEQFF. The DNA for the CDR3 is TGCAGCGTTGTTTCGGGCGTGGGGGATGAGCAGTTCTTC. The chain links TRBV29-1 to TRBJ2-1, with D tentatively TRBD1 or TRBD2 (5 bases each). CDR3 length: 13 amino acids. CDR1 is SQVTM, CDR2 ANQGSEA, per germline. Trimming pared 4 bases from V and 8 bases from J, leaving 15 bases between.

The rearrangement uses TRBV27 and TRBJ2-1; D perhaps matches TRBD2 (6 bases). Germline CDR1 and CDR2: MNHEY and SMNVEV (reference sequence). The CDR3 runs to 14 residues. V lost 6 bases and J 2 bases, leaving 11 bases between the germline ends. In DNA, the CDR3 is TGTGCCAGCAGACGAGGCGGGACCTACAATGAGCAGTTCTTC. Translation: CASRRGGTYNEQFF.

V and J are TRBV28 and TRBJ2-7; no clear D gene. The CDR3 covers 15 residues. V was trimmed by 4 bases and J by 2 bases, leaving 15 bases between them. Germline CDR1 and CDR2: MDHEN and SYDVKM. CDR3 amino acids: CASSSVAAVPYEQYF. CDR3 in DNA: TGTGCCAGCAGTTCGGTAGCAGCAGTACCCTACGAGCAGTACTTC.

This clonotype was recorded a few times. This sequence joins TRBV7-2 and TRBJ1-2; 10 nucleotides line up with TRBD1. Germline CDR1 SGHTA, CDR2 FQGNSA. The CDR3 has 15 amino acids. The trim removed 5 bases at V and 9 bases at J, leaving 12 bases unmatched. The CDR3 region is CASSPDRGRSISYTF. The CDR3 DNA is TGTGCCAGCAGCCCCGACAGGGGGCGCAGTATAAGCTACACCTTC.

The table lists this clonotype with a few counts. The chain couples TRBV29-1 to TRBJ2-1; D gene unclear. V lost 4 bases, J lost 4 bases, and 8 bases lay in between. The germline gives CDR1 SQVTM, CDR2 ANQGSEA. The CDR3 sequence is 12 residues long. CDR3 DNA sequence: TGCAGCGTTGGCGGAAATTACAATGAGCAGTTCTTC. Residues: CSVGGNYNEQFF.

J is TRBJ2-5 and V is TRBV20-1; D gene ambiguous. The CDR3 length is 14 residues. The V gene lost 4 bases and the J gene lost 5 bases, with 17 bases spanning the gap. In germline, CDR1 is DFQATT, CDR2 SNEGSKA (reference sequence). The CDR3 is CSAKRSAMVETQYF. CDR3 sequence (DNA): TGCAGTGCTAAGCGAAGTGCGATGGTGGAGACCCAGTACTTC.

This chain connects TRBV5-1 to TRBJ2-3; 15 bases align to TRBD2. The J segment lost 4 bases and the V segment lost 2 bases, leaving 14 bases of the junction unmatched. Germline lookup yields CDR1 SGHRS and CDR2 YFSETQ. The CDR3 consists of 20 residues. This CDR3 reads CASSFGLAGGPGHTPDTQYF. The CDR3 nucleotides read TGCGCCAGCAGCTTCGGACTAGCGGGAGGGCCGGGGCATACCCCAGATACGCAGTATTTT.